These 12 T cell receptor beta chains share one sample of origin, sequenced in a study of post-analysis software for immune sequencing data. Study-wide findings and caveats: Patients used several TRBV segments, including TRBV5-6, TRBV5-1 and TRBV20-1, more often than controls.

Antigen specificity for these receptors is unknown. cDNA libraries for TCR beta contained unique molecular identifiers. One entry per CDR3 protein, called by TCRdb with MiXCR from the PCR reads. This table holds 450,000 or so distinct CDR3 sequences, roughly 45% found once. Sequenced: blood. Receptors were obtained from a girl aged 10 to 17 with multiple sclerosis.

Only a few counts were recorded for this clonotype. The CDR3 DNA follows: TGTGCCAGCAGTTACGCGGCTGATGGCACAGATACGCAGTATTTT. Encoded protein: CASSYAADGTDTQYF. The J gene is TRBJ2-3, the V gene TRBV6-5; D gene ambiguous. V lost 2 bases to trimming and J lost 1 base, with 10 bases between them. The CDR3 extends over 15 amino acids. Per germline, CDR1 MNHEY and CDR2 SVGAGI.

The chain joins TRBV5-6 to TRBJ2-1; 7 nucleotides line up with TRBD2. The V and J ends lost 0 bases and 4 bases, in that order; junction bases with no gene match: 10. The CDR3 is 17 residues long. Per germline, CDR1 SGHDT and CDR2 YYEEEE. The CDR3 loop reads CASSLGPASGNYNEQFF. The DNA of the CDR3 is TGTGCCAGCAGCTTGGGCCCGGCGAGCGGGAATTACAATGAGCAGTTCTTC. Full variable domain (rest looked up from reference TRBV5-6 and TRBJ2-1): DAGVTQSPTHLIKTRGQQVTLRCSPKSGHDTVSWYQQALGQGPQFIFQYYEEEERQRGNFPDRFSGHQFPNYSSELNVNALLLGDSALYLCASSLGPASGNYNEQFFGPGTRLTVL.

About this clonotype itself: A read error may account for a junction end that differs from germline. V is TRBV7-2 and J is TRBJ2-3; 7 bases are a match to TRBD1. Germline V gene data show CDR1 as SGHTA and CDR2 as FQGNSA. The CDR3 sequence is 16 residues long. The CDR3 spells CAGSARQGGSTDTQYF. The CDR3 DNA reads TGTGCCGGCAGCGCCCGACAGGGTGGGAGCACAGATACGCAGTATTTT.

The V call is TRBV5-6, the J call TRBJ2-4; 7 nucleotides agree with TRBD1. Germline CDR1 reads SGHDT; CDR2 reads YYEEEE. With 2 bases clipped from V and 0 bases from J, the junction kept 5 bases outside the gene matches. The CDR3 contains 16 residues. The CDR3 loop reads CASSLPGGVAKNIQYF. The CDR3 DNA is TGTGCCAGCAGCTTACCAGGGGGAGTAGCCAAAAACATTCAGTACTTC.

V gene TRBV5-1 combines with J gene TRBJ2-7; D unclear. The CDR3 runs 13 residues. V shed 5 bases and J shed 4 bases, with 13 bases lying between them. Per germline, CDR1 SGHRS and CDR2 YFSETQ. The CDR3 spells CASRVLETYEQYF. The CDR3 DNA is TGCGCCAGCAGGGTCCTAGAGACTTACGAGCAGTACTTC.

CDR3 DNA sequence: TGTGCCAGCAGTTACGAAAGGGTCAGGGACACTGAAGCTTTCTTT. Amino acids: CASSYERVRDTEAFF. The chain joins TRBV6-5 to TRBJ1-1, with D maybe TRBD1 (5 bases). The CDR3 consists of 15 residues. V shed 2 bases and J shed 3 bases, with 13 bases lying between them. Looked up from germline, CDR1 is MNHEY and CDR2 is SVGAGI.

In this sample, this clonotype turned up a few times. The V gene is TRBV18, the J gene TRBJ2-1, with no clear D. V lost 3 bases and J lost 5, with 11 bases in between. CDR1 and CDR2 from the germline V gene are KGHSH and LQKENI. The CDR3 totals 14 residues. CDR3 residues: CASSPPIGNNEQFF. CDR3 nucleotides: TGTGCCAGCTCACCTCCGATTGGAAACAATGAGCAGTTCTTC.

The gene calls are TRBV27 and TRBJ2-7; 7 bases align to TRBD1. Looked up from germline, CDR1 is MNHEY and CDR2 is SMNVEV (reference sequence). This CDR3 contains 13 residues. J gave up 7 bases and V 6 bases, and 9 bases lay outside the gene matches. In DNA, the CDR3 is TGTGCCAGCAGCGGGACAGCTCTAGGAGAGCAGTACTTC. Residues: CASSGTALGEQYF.

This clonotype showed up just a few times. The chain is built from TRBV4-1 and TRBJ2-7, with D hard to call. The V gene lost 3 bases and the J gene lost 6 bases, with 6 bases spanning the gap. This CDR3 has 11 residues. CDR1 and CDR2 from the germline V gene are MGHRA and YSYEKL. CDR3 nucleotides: TGCGCCAGCAGCCAGAGGAGCGAGCAGTACTTC. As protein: CASSQRSEQYF.

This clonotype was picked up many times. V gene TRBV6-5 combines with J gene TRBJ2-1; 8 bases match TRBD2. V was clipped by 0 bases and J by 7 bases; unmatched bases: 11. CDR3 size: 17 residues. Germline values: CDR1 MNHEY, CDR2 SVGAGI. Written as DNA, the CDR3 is TGTGCCAGCAGTTACTCGTCGGTGGCTCGCGGGAGGAATGAGCAGTTCTTC. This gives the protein CASSYSSVARGRNEQFF.

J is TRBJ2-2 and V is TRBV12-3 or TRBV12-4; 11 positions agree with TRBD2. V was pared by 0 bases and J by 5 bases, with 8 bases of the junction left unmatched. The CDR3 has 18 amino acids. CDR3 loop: CASSLADASGRNTGELFF. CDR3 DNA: TGTGCCAGCAGTTTAGCGGATGCTAGCGGGAGGAATACCGGGGAGCTGTTTTTT.

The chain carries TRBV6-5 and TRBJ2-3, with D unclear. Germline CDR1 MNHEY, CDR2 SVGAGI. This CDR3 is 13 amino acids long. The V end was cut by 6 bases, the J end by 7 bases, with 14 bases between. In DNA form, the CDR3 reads TGTGCCAGCAGCTGGGGTTTTAGGAATACGCAGTATTTT. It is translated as CASSWGFRNTQYF.